A selection of T cell receptor beta chains follows, all from one sample in a study of blood T cell repertoires in COVID-19. Sequencing was performed with immunoSEQ multiplex PCR; in TCRdb, only in-frame clones are kept and a portion is missing. The sample shows about 250,000 clones, 80% to 90% of them seen only once. The sequencing input was PBMCs or T cells enriched from blood (not recorded which). The receptors derive from a woman under 30 who had recovered from COVID-19. CDR3s include the opening cysteine and the closing phenylalanine or tryptophan. The order of the fields is V gene, J gene, CDR3 protein.

>TRBV6-5|TRBJ2-3
CASRFTNTDTQYF
>TRBV18|TRBJ1-6
CASSSGQATNSPLHF
>TRBV28|TRBJ2-3
CASSLPSGETSTDTQYF
>TRBV28|TRBJ1-1
CASSLTEAFF
>TRBV6-4|TRBJ2-3
CASSVSSGAVTDTQYF
>TRBV6-5|TRBJ2-7
CASSYSKRGEQYF
>TRBV19|TRBJ1-2
CATQDRGFYGYTF
>TRBV24-1|TRBJ1-3
CATCLRAGPGNTIYF
>TRBV5-1|TRBJ2-1
CASSLTSGGWVNEQFF
>TRBV7-9|TRBJ2-3
CASSSRTSGGSITQYF
>TRBV14|TRBJ1-6
CASSHPSGSYNSPLHF
>TRBV25-1|TRBJ1-5
CASSESGRGGNQPQHF
>TRBV25-1|TRBJ1-1
CASSDAYPNTEAFF
>TRBV27|TRBJ1-5
CASGDGGSNQPQHF
>TRBV3-1/TRBV3-2|TRBJ2-5
CASSPRGSETQYF
>TRBV6-5|TRBJ1-5
CASTLDREGQPQHF
>TRBV19|TRBJ2-7
CASSIWQGKYEQYF
>TRBV27|TRBJ2-1
CASSLYREYNEQFF
>TRBV27|TRBJ1-6
CASSPLDRGDNSPLHF
>TRBV30|TRBJ2-5
CAWSMTSGGAGETQYF
>TRBV18|TRBJ2-3
CASRQGTDTQYF
>TRBV11-2|TRBJ2-5
CASSPRSQVPETQYF
>TRBV24-1|TRBJ1-2
CATSDGTGTVTF
>TRBV30|TRBJ1-1
CAWRRQLNTEAFF
>TRBV19|TRBJ1-5
CASSIRGVGSNQPQHF
>TRBV2|TRBJ2-1
CASREGTSSSYNEQFF
>TRBV5-1|TRBJ1-4
CASSPGPGGRRGANEKLFF
>TRBV19|TRBJ2-1
CASSGTGNRDEQFF
>TRBV7-8|TRBJ2-3
CASSPETDTQYF
>TRBV18|TRBJ2-1
CASSPPAANEQFF
>TRBV5-1|TRBJ1-1
CASSFNIYTEAFF
>TRBV28|TRBJ1-1
CASSLWTGGSTEAFF
>TRBV11-2|TRBJ2-3
CASSLAAAGGPYTQYF
>TRBV6-5|TRBJ2-2
CASQGGAEGTGELFF
>TRBV5-4|TRBJ2-2
CASTPGGQANTGELFF
>TRBV11-1|TRBJ1-1
CASSLRGQNEAFF
>TRBV18|TRBJ1-5
CASSPSPGPVSNQPQHF
>TRBV11-1|TRBJ2-3
CASSPQRGGNADTQYF
>TRBV18|TRBJ1-1
CASSNRGHTEAFF
>TRBV2|TRBJ1-2
CASSEWPGYGYTF
>TRBV6-1|TRBJ2-1
CASSAVQGGTYNEQFF
>TRBV5-1|TRBJ2-3
CASSDLAGGHTDTQYF
>TRBV27|TRBJ2-3
CASNFRGSTDTQYF
>TRBV7-9|TRBJ2-1
CASSKTGGGNEQFF
>TRBV5-1|TRBJ1-2
CASSLELAGPNYGYTF
>TRBV4-2|TRBJ1-5
CASSLGGVGTGDQPQHF
>TRBV7-3|TRBJ2-5
CASSPRAGKETQYF
>TRBV7-2|TRBJ1-3
CASSWTGGNGNTIYF